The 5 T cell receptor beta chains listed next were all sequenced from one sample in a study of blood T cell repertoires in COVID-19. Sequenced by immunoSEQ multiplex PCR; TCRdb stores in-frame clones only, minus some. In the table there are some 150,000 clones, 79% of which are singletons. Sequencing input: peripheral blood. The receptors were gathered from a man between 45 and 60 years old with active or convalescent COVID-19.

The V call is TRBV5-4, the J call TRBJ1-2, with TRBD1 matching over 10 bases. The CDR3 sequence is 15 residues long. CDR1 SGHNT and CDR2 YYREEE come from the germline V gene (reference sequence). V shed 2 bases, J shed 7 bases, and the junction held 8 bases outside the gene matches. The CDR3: CASSLPGQGRSGYTF. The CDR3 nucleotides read TGTGCCAGCAGCTTACCGGGACAGGGGCGTTCTGGCTACACCTTC. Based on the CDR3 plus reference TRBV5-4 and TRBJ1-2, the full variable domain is ETGVTQSPTHLIKTRGQQVTLRCSSQSGHNTVSWYQQALGQGPQFIFQYYREEENGRGNFPPRFSGLQFPNYSSELNVNALELDDSALYLCASSLPGQGRSGYTFGSGTRLTVV.

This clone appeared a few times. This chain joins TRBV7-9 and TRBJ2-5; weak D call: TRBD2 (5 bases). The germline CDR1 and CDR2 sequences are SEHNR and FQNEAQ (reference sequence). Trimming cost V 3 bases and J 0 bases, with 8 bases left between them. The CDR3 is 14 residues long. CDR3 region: CASSFLADQETQYF. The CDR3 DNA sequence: TGTGCCAGCAGCTTCCTAGCTGACCAAGAGACCCAGTACTTC.

CDR3: CASSPGTGDRQPQHF. CDR3 in DNA: TGTGCCAGCAGTCCCGGGACAGGGGACCGGCAGCCCCAGCATTTT. The chain carries TRBV11-2 and TRBJ1-5, with 10 bases fitting TRBD1. CDR1 is SGHAT, CDR2 FQNNGV, per germline. After removal of 6 bases from V and 7 bases from J, the junction contained 9 bases not matched to a gene. The CDR3 spans 15 residues.

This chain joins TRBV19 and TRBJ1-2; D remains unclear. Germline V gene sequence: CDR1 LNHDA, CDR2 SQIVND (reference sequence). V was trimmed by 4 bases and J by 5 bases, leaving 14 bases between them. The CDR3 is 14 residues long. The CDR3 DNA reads TGTGCCAGTAGTACCCAGAGAGGGCTTTATGGCTACACCTTC. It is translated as CASSTQRGLYGYTF.

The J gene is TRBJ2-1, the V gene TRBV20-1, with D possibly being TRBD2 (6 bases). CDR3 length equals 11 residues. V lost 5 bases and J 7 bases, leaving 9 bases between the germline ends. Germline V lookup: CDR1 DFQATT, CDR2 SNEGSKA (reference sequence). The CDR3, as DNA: TGCAGTGCTCAGACTAGGAATGAGCAGTTCTTC. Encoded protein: CSAQTRNEQFF.